This T cell receptor beta chain was documented in a study of shared clonotypes between healthy human individuals. Clones were sequenced by immunoSEQ multiplex PCR, and TCRdb holds only the in-frame ones, with some missing. The sample yields about 680,000 clones, less than 80% seen once. CDR3 size: 15 residues. Germline values: CDR1 SGHDT, CDR2 YYEEEE. V dropped 3 bases and J dropped 6 bases, with 17 bases sitting between them. Sequences were obtained from memory CD4+ T cells sorted from blood. Regarding subset: CD45RA-negative fraction. V gene TRBV5-6 combines with J gene TRBJ2-3; TRBD1 might be the D (6 bases). This TCR derives from a woman aged 25 to 45 in good health. The CDR3 loop is CASSSRTVGTDTQYF. The CDR3 region has the DNA TGTGCCAGCAGCTCGAGGACAGTGGGGACCGATACGCAGTATTTT.